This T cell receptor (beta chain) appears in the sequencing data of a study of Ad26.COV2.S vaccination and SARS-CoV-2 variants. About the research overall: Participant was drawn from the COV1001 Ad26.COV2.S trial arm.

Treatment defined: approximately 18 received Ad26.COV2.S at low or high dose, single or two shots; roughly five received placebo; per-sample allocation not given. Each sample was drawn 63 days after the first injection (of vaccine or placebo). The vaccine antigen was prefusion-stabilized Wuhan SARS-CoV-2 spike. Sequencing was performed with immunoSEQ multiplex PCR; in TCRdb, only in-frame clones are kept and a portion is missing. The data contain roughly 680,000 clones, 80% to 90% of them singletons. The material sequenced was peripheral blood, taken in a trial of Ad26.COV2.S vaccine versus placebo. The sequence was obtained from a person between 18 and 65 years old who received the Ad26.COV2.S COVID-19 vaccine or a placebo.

The CDR3 region is CASSLDSGSTYEQYF. The CDR3 coding sequence is TGTGCCAGCAGCTTAGATAGCGGGAGTACATACGAGCAGTACTTC. The chain is built from TRBV7-2 and TRBJ2-7; 9 bases align to TRBD2. V lost 1 base, J lost 4 bases, and 5 bases stayed unmatched. Per germline, CDR1 SGHTA and CDR2 FQGNSA. The CDR3 contains 15 residues.